This T cell receptor (beta chain) was sequenced during a study of OX40 agonist ivuxolimab in advanced cancers. The data were produced by immunoSEQ multiplex PCR, yet TCRdb's version contains in-frame clones alone and is incomplete. The table records about 75,000 clones, roughly 84% of them present only once. Germline-derived CDR1 and CDR2 are SGHRS and YFSETQ. Trimming shortened V by 0 bases and J by 5 bases, and 9 bases separated the two germline ends. The CDR3 has 14 amino acids. As regards this clone: What it recognizes is unknown.

Overall study findings and caveats: Fewer expanded clones were found on average in CD4+ than in CD8+ T cells.

The chain recombines TRBV5-1 with TRBJ2-1; D possibly corresponds to TRBD1 (6 bases). This material consisted of CD4+ or CD8+ T cells sorted from blood, taken in a trial of the OX40 agonist ivuxolimab. The sequence was collected from an adult with an advanced solid tumor such as melanoma, head and neck, liver or kidney cancer. The CDR3 sequence: CASSLAGDNNEQFF. The CDR3 coding sequence is TGCGCCAGCAGCTTGGCCGGGGACAACAATGAGCAGTTCTTC.